The 22 T cell receptor beta chains given below trace back to one sample, sequenced in a study of Tregs in tolerant kidney transplant recipients. Generated by immunoSEQ multiplex PCR, the TCRdb table keeps only in-frame clones and is missing some. The ten most abundant clones cover about 0.85% of a sample with about 48,000 clones. The sample was CD4+ T cells from blood, taken before the transplant. The receptors were sampled from a human donor who received a combined kidney and bone marrow transplant.

As to this clone: From the germline J gene comes the end of the CDR3, since the read stops 3 residues before it. The V gene is TRBV5-1, the J gene TRBJ2-3, with a possible D match to TRBD1 (5 bases). V was cut by 6 bases and J by 1 base, with 12 bases left in between. There are 14 residues in the CDR3. Germline CDR1 is SGHRS and CDR2 is YFSETQ. CDR3 sequence reads: CASKAEGGTDTQYF. The part of the CDR3 DNA that was read is TGCGCCAGCAAGGCGGAAGGGGGCACAGATACG.

A word on this clone: Read sequence stops 3 residues before the CDR3 end, and the germline J gene provides the missing end. V usage is TRBV30 and J usage is TRBJ2-1; unclear D gene. Deletions cut 4 bases from V and 8 bases from J, with 9 bases between. The CDR3 runs 11 residues. In germline, CDR1 is GTSNPN, CDR2 SVGIG (reference sequence). The CDR3 DNA, read in part, is TGTGCCTGGACTTCACTGGATGAG. This translates into CAWTSLDE. From start to end, the CDR3 is CAWTSLDEQFF.

As to this clone: The read terminates 3 residues ahead of where the CDR3 ends, so the germline J gene completes it. The chain combines TRBV2 with TRBJ2-1; 7 nucleotides match TRBD2. The germline gives CDR1 SNHLY, CDR2 FYNNEI. Germline trimming cut 6 bases from V and 6 bases from J; bases unmatched to any gene: 8. The CDR3 is 14 residues long. The CDR3 is CASSGRRGINEQFF. CDR3 DNA (partial): TGTGCCAGCAGCGGCCGGCGGGGGATCAATGAG.

About this clone itself: Read coverage stops 3 residues before the CDR3 terminus; the germline J gene supplies the remainder. The V and J genes are TRBV10-2 and TRBJ2-5, with D possibly being TRBD2 (5 bases). Germline V gene sequence: CDR1 WSHSY, CDR2 SAAADI. CDR3 length: 12 residues. The ends were cut back, 6 bases at V and 7 bases at J, with 12 bases in the middle. CDR3 loop: CASRELAGTQYF. CDR3 DNA, as far as it was read: TGCGCCAGCAGGGAGCTCGCGGGGACC.

To note about this clone: The CDR3 extends 3 residues past the end of the read, so its final part is completed from the germline J gene. The gene calls are TRBV5-4 and TRBJ2-3; 7 positions agree with TRBD1. Germline V gene data show CDR1 as SGHNT and CDR2 as YYREEE (reference sequence). J was trimmed by 2 bases and V by 1 base; bases with no gene match: 4. This CDR3 is built from 15 residues. The chain's CDR3 is CASSLSQGDTDTQYF. CDR3 DNA (partial): TGTGCCAGCAGCTTGTCCCAGGGGGACACAGATACG.

A note on this clone: The read gets to within 3 residues of the CDR3 end, and the germline J gene fills in the rest. The chain employs TRBV6-2 or TRBV6-3 and TRBJ1-2; 9 bases are a match to TRBD1. From germline, CDR1 is MNHEY and CDR2 SVGEGT. V dropped 10 bases and J dropped 7; count of bases not matched to a gene: 13. The CDR3 has 14 amino acids. The CDR3 here is CATRGSGTGFGYTF. CDR3 DNA (partial): TGTGCCACGCGTGGTTCCGGGACAGGGTTTGGC.

As for this clone: The read finishes 3 residues shy of the CDR3 end, and the germline J gene is used to complete it. The chain has TRBV18 and TRBJ2-5; 8 bases fit TRBD1. V trimming: 0 bases; J trimming: 2 bases; junction bases outside the gene matches: 8. Germline CDR1 KGHSH, CDR2 LQKENI. The CDR3 has 17 amino acids. The covered CDR3 bases are TGTGCCAGCTCACCACCTTTGGGACAGGACCAACAAGAGACC. It is translated as CASSPPLGQDQQET. The whole CDR3 protein reads CASSPPLGQDQQETQYF. Using reference TRBV18 and TRBJ2-5 for the parts outside the CDR3, the full variable domain is NAGVMQNPRHLVRRRGQEARLRCSPMKGHSHVYWYRQLPEEGLKFMVYLQKENIIDESGMPKERFSAEFPKEGPSILRIQQVVRGDSAAYFCASSPPLGQDQQETQYFGPGTRLLVL.

Of note for this clone: The observed sequence ends 3 residues before the CDR3 terminus, with the missing tail filled in from the germline J gene. The chain recombines TRBV29-1 with TRBJ2-7; D is ambiguous. The CDR3 is made up of 11 amino acids. Trimming shortened V by 4 bases and J by 3 bases, and 7 bases separated the two germline ends. Per the germline V gene, CDR1 is SQVTM and CDR2 is ANQGSEA. Partial CDR3 DNA: TGCAGCGTTGGGCAAAACTACGAG. The encoded protein is CSVGQNYE. The whole CDR3 sequence is CSVGQNYEQYF.

The CDR3 protein is CASSLGQGGTEAFF. The covered CDR3 bases are TGCGCCAGCAGCTTGGGCCAGGGTGGGACTGAA. The chain links TRBV5-1 to TRBJ1-1; D is perhaps TRBD1 (5 bases). Read coverage stops 3 residues before the CDR3 terminus; the germline J gene supplies the remainder. The germline V gene encodes CDR1 SGHRS and CDR2 YFSETQ. The CDR3 is made up of 14 amino acids. The ends were cut back, 0 bases at V and 5 bases at J, with 11 bases in the middle.

With respect to this clone: The read falls 3 residues short of the CDR3 end, and the missing part is taken from the germline J gene. This chain joins TRBV6-1 and TRBJ2-3, with TRBD2 as a possible D gene (6 bases). This CDR3 spans 17 amino acids. Trimming cost V 1 base and J 3 bases, with 17 bases left between them. Germline V gives CDR1 MNHNS, CDR2 SASEGT. Partial CDR3 DNA: TGTGCCAGCAGTGAAGTAGGAGGCGGGATGGGTACAGATACG. Its translation: CASSEVGGGMGTDT. In full, the CDR3 is CASSEVGGGMGTDTQYF.

The part of the CDR3 DNA that was read is TGTGCCAGCAGCTTCTCAGACGAG. Translated, it gives CASSFSDE. The CDR3 reads in full as CASSFSDEQYF. The chain uses TRBV7-2 and TRBJ2-7; D gene unclear. The sequenced fragment ends 3 residues before the CDR3 boundary, so the rest is inferred from the germline J gene. Germline V gives CDR1 SGHTA, CDR2 FQGNSA. The CDR3 runs 11 residues. V was trimmed by 3 bases and J by 5 bases, leaving 5 bases between them.

With regard to this clone: The read comes to an end 3 residues before the CDR3 does, leaving the germline J gene to fill in the end. The V call is TRBV19, the J call TRBJ1-4, with D hard to call. The germline V gene has CDR1 LNHDA and CDR2 SQIVND (reference sequence). V lost 4 bases, J lost 0 bases, and 9 bases lay in between. The CDR3 runs to 15 residues. The DNA read from the CDR3 is TGTGCCAGTAGTAGTTACGAGGCAACTAATGAAAAA. This codes for CASSSYEATNEK. The full-length CDR3 reads as CASSSYEATNEKLFF.

CDR3 in amino acids: CASSEQGAMLNTEAFF. The sequenced part of the CDR3 DNA is TGTGCCAGCAGTGAACAGGGGGCTATGTTGAACACTGAA. The gene calls are TRBV2 and TRBJ1-1, with 8 bases matching TRBD1. The read terminates 3 residues ahead of where the CDR3 ends, so the germline J gene completes it. This CDR3 comprises 16 residues. Looked up from germline, CDR1 is SNHLY and CDR2 is FYNNEI. The J segment lost 0 bases and the V segment lost 2 bases, leaving 5 bases of the junction unmatched. Full variable domain (outside the CDR3, taken from reference TRBV2 and TRBJ1-1): EPEVTQTPSHQVTQMGQEVILRCVPISNHLYFYWYRQILGQKVEFLVSFYNNEISEKSEIFDDQFSVERPDGSNFTLKIRSTKLEDSAMYFCASSEQGAMLNTEAFFGQGTRLTVV.

Worth noting for this clone: The DNA ends 3 residues before the CDR3 does, and the rest of the CDR3 is filled in from the germline J gene. This sequence joins TRBV7-2 and TRBJ2-4; D may be TRBD1 (6 bases). Germline lookup yields CDR1 SGHTA and CDR2 FQGNSA. CDR3 length: 14 amino acids. V was pared by 2 bases and J by 8 bases, with 13 bases between. The CDR3 DNA, read in part, is TGTGCCAGCAGCTTACAGGGACATGGTGACATT. It yields the protein CASSLQGHGDI. The entire CDR3 protein is CASSLQGHGDIQYF.

Points on this clone: The read finishes 3 residues shy of the CDR3 end, and the germline J gene is used to complete it. The rearrangement joins TRBV20-1 to TRBJ2-5; TRBD2 aligns across 15 bases. From germline, CDR1 is DFQATT and CDR2 SNEGSKA (reference sequence). V shed 3 bases and J 4 bases; nucleotides not matched to a gene: 6. This CDR3 region has 16 residues. The CDR3 loop reads CSASAGLAGGGETQYF. The sequenced part of the CDR3 DNA is TGCAGTGCTAGCGCGGGACTAGCGGGAGGAGGAGAGACC.

CDR3 protein: CSAEPGADLTDTQYF. The covered CDR3 bases are TGCAGTGCGGAACCAGGGGCGGACCTCACAGATACG. The chain recombines TRBV20-1 with TRBJ2-3, with a weak D call TRBD1 (6 bases). The CDR3 end lies 3 residues beyond the end of the read and is filled in from the germline J gene. This CDR3 comprises 15 residues. Germline CDR1 is DFQATT and CDR2 is SNEGSKA (reference sequence). Between the trimmed V and J ends, which lost 6 bases and 2 bases, there was a span of 18 bases.

Note on this clone: The read ends 3 residues early relative to the CDR3; the germline J gene fills the gap. The V gene is TRBV18, the J gene TRBJ2-7; D may be TRBD1 (5 bases). The V and J ends lost 3 bases and 0 bases respectively, with 15 bases between them. Germline values: CDR1 KGHSH, CDR2 LQKENI. The CDR3 covers 16 residues. CDR3 sequence: CASSPGHNPNSYEQYF. The sequenced part of the CDR3 DNA is TGTGCCAGCTCACCGGGGCACAACCCGAACTCCTACGAG. The full variable domain, completed using reference TRBV18 and TRBJ2-7, is NAGVMQNPRHLVRRRGQEARLRCSPMKGHSHVYWYRQLPEEGLKFMVYLQKENIIDESGMPKERFSAEFPKEGPSILRIQQVVRGDSAAYFCASSPGHNPNSYEQYFGPGTRLTVT.

Note on this clone: The missing CDR3 end, 3 residues past where the read stops, is filled in from the germline J gene. The chain links TRBV30 to TRBJ2-5; 9 bases are a match to TRBD2. Germline CDR1 GTSNPN, CDR2 SVGIG (reference sequence). Trimming at V came to 8 bases and at J to 1 base, leaving 8 bases not matched to a gene. There are 14 residues in the CDR3. CDR3 DNA (partial): TGTGCCCTTTCTAGCGGGACCCTCCAAGAGACC. Translation: CALSSGTLQET. From start to end, the CDR3 is CALSSGTLQETQYF. The complete variable domain, with remaining parts taken from reference TRBV30 and TRBJ2-5, reads SQTIHQWPATLVQPVGSPLSLECTVEGTSNPNLYWYRQAAGRGLQLLFYSVGIGQISSEVPQNLSASRPQDRQFILSSKKLLLSDSGFYLCALSSGTLQETQYFGPGTRLLVL.

A note on this clone: Sequencing ends 3 residues short of the CDR3 end; the germline J gene provides the rest. This chain uses TRBV10-3 with TRBJ1-1; D is unresolved. Trimming took off 6 bases at V and 2 bases at J, with 13 bases between the two ends. The CDR3 spans 14 residues. Germline V gives CDR1 ENHRY, CDR2 SYGVKD. The CDR3 reads CAIRPQGPNTEAFF. Incomplete CDR3 DNA: TGTGCCATCAGACCACAAGGGCCTAACACTGAA.

In the case of this clone: The CDR3 is cut off 3 residues early in the read; its end comes from the germline J gene. V and J are TRBV5-1 and TRBJ2-1; no reliable D call. This CDR3 has 15 residues. Deletions cut 0 bases from V and 4 bases from J, with 11 bases between. The V gene's germline CDR1 is SGHRS and CDR2 YFSETQ. CDR3 sequence reads: CASSLVAENYNEQFF. The part of the CDR3 DNA that was read is TGCGCCAGCAGCTTGGTTGCAGAAAATTACAATGAG.

Of note for this clone: The CDR3 end falls 3 residues outside the read, so it is completed with the germline J gene. V is TRBV5-6 and J is TRBJ2-5, with TRBD1 matching 7 bases. V lost 4 bases and J lost 5; bases outside the gene matches: 11. This CDR3 region has 15 residues. CDR1 is SGHDT, CDR2 YYEEEE, per germline. The covered CDR3 bases are TGTGCCAGCAGCGTCGGGACATCCAGGGGGGAGACC. Protein product: CASSVGTSRGET. The CDR3 in full is CASSVGTSRGETQYF.

Points on this clone: Sequencing ends 3 residues short of the CDR3 end; the germline J gene provides the rest. The gene calls are TRBV20-1 and TRBJ2-7; D unresolved. Trimming removed 4 bases at V and 6 bases at J, with 19 bases between. Per germline, CDR1 DFQATT and CDR2 SNEGSKA (reference sequence). The CDR3 length is 14 residues. The CDR3 protein is CSANFGWYRSEQYF. CDR3 DNA, as far as it was read: TGCAGTGCTAATTTCGGGTGGTATAGGAGCGAG.